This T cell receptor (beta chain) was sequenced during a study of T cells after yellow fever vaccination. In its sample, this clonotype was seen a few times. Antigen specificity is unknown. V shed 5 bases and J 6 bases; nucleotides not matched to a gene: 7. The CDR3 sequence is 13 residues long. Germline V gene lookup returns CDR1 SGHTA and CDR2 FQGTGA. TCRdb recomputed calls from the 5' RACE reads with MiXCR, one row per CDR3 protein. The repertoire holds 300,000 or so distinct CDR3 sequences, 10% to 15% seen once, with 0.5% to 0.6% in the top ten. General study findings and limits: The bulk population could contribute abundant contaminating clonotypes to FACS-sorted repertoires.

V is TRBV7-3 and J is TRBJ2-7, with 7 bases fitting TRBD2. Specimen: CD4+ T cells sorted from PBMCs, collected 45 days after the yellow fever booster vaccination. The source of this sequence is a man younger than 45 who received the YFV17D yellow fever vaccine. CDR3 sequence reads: CASSAGLGLEQYF. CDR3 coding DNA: TGTGCCAGCAGCGCCGGACTAGGTCTCGAGCAGTACTTC.